Following are 16 T cell receptor beta chains from one sample sequenced in a study of CD8 T cells in ankylosing spondylitis. These receptors are not linked to any known antigen. TCRdb re-called the 5' RACE reads through MiXCR, storing one row per CDR3 protein. The sample has hundreds of thousands of distinct CDR3 sequences; approximately 10% are singletons. Study results and caveats: Made up of 7 to 9 highly homologous variants, a TCR beta motif appeared characteristic of ankylosing spondylitis blood.

The sequenced sample was blood, either unsorted or a sorted T cell fraction (not recorded which). These TCRs come from a male donor with ankylosing spondylitis.

This clonotype was seen at least ten times. The CDR3 spells CASRNRGEETQYF. DNA of the CDR3: TGTGCCAGCAGAAACAGGGGGGAGGAGACCCAGTACTTC. This chain joins TRBV12-3 or TRBV12-4 and TRBJ2-5; 8 positions match TRBD1. There are 13 residues in the CDR3. J was trimmed by 5 bases and V by 6 bases; bases with no gene match: 5.

V usage is TRBV20-1 and J usage is TRBJ2-7, with D perhaps matching TRBD1 (5 bases). Germline V gene data show CDR1 as DFQATT and CDR2 as SNEGSKA (reference sequence). The CDR3 length is 11 residues. This chain's CDR3 is CRTGPSYEQYF. DNA of the CDR3: TGCAGAACAGGACCTTCCTACGAGCAGTACTTC.

Note on this clonotype: The junction shows a germline mismatch at one end, possibly a read error. This sequence joins TRBV6-1 and TRBJ1-1; D is possibly TRBD1 (5 bases). Germline assignment: CDR1 MNHNS and CDR2 SASEGT. The CDR3 loop spans 14 amino acids. CDR3 in DNA: TGTACCAGCAGTCCAGGGAAGGTGGGCACTGAAGCTTTCTTT. This translates into CTSSPGKVGTEAFF.

The sample holds many counts of this clonotype. This sequence joins TRBV20-1 and TRBJ1-2; 7 positions match TRBD1. CDR1 and CDR2 (germline): DFQATT, SNEGSKA (reference sequence). The CDR3 contains 11 residues. The CDR3: CAFDRDYGYTF. DNA of the CDR3: TGCGCCTTCGACAGGGACTATGGCTACACCTTC.

The V and J genes are TRBV5-6 and TRBJ2-1, with D possibly being TRBD1 or TRBD2 (5 bases each). The V and J ends lost 4 bases and 9 bases respectively, with 17 bases between them. CDR1 and CDR2 (germline): SGHDT, YYEEEE. The CDR3 runs 14 residues. The DNA for the CDR3 is TGTGCCAGCAGCGAGGGGACGCCCTTGGGTGAGCAGTTCTTC. Protein product: CASSEGTPLGEQFF. The whole variable domain, remainder taken from reference TRBV5-6 and TRBJ2-1, is DAGVTQSPTHLIKTRGQQVTLRCSPKSGHDTVSWYQQALGQGPQFIFQYYEEEERQRGNFPDRFSGHQFPNYSSELNVNALLLGDSALYLCASSEGTPLGEQFFGPGTRLTVL.

V gene TRBV3-1 combines with J gene TRBJ1-4; the D is unclear. CDR1 and CDR2 (germline): LGHDT, YNNKEL (reference sequence). Trimming shortened V by 4 bases and J by 2 bases, and 14 bases separated the two germline ends. The length of the CDR3 is 16 residues. The CDR3 loop reads CASSLRGQATNEKLFF. The CDR3 DNA follows: TGTGCCAGCAGCCTTCGAGGGCAGGCCACTAATGAAAAACTGTTTTTT.

The V and J genes are TRBV20-1 and TRBJ1-2, with 8 bases fitting TRBD1. Germline V lookup: CDR1 DFQATT, CDR2 SNEGSKA (reference sequence). The CDR3 consists of 15 residues. V was pared by 6 bases and J by 2 bases, with 11 bases of the junction left unmatched. The CDR3 region is CSAEIQGALNYGYTF. The DNA of the CDR3 is TGCAGTGCAGAAATTCAGGGGGCGCTGAACTATGGCTACACCTTC.

This clonotype has only a few counts. The chain uses TRBV27 and TRBJ1-2, with a tentative D call TRBD1 (5 bases). The CDR3 is 14 residues long. Trimming removed 4 bases at V and 3 bases at J, with 12 bases between. CDR1 is MNHEY, CDR2 SMNVEV, per germline (reference sequence). CDR3 bases: TGTGCCAGCAGTTCCATAAGGGGAGACTATGGCTACACCTTC. Amino acid sequence: CASSSIRGDYGYTF.

V and J are TRBV20-1 and TRBJ1-1; D remains ambiguous. The CDR3 runs to 13 residues. Germline V CDR1 and CDR2: DFQATT, SNEGSKA (reference sequence). Trimming shortened V by 2 bases and J by 7 bases, and 14 bases separated the two germline ends. CDR3 in amino acids: CSARSGSLVEAFF. As DNA, the CDR3 is TGCAGTGCTAGATCCGGGTCCCTGGTTGAAGCTTTCTTT.

This clonotype was recorded a few times. The chain joins TRBV5-1 to TRBJ1-1, with D unresolved. Trimming stripped 4 bases from V and 4 bases from J, with 11 bases between. This CDR3 has 13 residues. From germline, CDR1 is SGHRS and CDR2 YFSETQ. The CDR3 DNA reads TGCGCCAGCAGCGGGTGGGGTAGCACTGAAGCTTTCTTT. Translating it yields CASSGWGSTEAFF.

This clonotype showed up many times. This chain joins TRBV20-1 and TRBJ2-7; no reliable D call. This CDR3 is 14 amino acids long. In germline, CDR1 is DFQATT, CDR2 SNEGSKA (reference sequence). V dropped 3 bases and J dropped 4 bases, with 16 bases sitting between them. CDR3 nucleotides: TGCAGTGCTAGCCCAGGCCCTGGGTCTTACGAGCAGTACTTC. Protein product: CSASPGPGSYEQYF.

This clonotype was seen repeatedly, ten times or more. The chain recombines TRBV7-8 with TRBJ2-3; no clear D. The V end was cut by 1 base, the J end by 6 bases, with 14 bases between. CDR1 and CDR2 (germline): SGHVS, FQNEAQ. The CDR3 has 15 residues. In nucleotides, the CDR3 is TGTGCCAGCAGCTTAGGTCCCCATGCCCTGGATACGCAGTATTTT. Its translation: CASSLGPHALDTQYF.

This chain joins TRBV24-1 and TRBJ1-5; weak D call: TRBD1 (5 bases). Trimming took off 3 bases at V and 6 bases at J, with 8 bases between the two ends. Per germline, CDR1 KGHDR and CDR2 SFDVKD. The CDR3 is made up of 13 amino acids. CDR3 protein: CATSDHGTQPQHF. The CDR3 bases are TGTGCCACCAGTGATCATGGGACTCAGCCCCAGCATTTT.

The sample holds a few counts of this clonotype. This sequence joins TRBV7-2 and TRBJ2-5; D is unclear. The CDR3 runs 14 residues. CDR1 and CDR2 (germline): SGHTA, FQGNSA. The ends were cut back, 2 bases at V and 5 bases at J, with 12 bases in the middle. In DNA, the CDR3 is TGTGCCAGCAGCTTAATATCCGGCTGGGAGACCCAGTACTTC. It is translated as CASSLISGWETQYF.

This clonotype showed up just a few times. This chain links TRBV28 with TRBJ1-1; D unresolved. CDR1 MDHEN and CDR2 SYDVKM come from the germline V gene. CDR3 length: 13 amino acids. The germline V and J ends were trimmed by 7 bases and 4 bases, with 13 bases remaining between them. The chain's CDR3 is CASIPSGSTEAFF. CDR3 DNA sequence: TGTGCCAGCATCCCCTCGGGGAGCACTGAAGCTTTCTTT.

The chain joins TRBV7-9 to TRBJ2-7, with D perhaps assigned TRBD1 or TRBD2 (6 bases each). Trimming took 8 bases from V and 5 from J, leaving 16 bases between them. The CDR3 covers 13 residues. Germline assignment: CDR1 SEHNR and CDR2 FQNEAQ (reference sequence). In nucleotides, the CDR3 is TGTGCCAGCGGTGGGTTGGGGGGCAACGAGCAGTACTTC. Its translation: CASGGLGGNEQYF.